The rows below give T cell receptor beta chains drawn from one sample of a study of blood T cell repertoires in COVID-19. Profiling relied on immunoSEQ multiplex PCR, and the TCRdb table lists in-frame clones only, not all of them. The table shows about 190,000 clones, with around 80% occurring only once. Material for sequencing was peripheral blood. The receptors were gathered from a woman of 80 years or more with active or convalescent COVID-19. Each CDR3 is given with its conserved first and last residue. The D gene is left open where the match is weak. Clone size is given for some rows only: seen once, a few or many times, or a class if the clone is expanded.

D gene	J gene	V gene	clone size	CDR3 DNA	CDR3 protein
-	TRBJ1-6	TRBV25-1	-	TGTGCCAGCAGTGATCCAGGGGCAAATTCACCCCTCCACTTT	CASSDPGANSPLHF
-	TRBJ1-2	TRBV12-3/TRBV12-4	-	TGTGCCAGCAGTTTTGGGGGGTACTATGGCTACACCTTC	CASSFGGYYGYTF
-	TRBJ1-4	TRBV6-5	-	TGTGCCAGCAGTTACTCGGGGCGTGAAAAACTGTTTTTT	CASSYSGREKLFF
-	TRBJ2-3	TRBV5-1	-	TGCGCCAGCAGCTTGGAAGCCCGGTACCACTCAGGGGGACTCTACACAGATACGCAGTATTTT	CASSLEARYHSGGLYTDTQYF
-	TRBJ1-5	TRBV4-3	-	TGCGCCAGCAGCCAATCCCAGGATCAGCCCCAGCATTTT	CASSQSQDQPQHF
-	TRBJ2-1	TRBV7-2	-	TGTGCCAGCAGCTTAAGCAGGGGTCTTTACAATGAGCAGTTCTTC	CASSLSRGLYNEQFF
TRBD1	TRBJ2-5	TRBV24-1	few	TGTGCCACCAGTGTGACAGGGGATGACAGAGAGACCCAGTACTTC	CATSVTGDDRETQYF
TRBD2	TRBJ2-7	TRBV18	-	TGTGCCAGCTCACCGTACACTAGCGGGGGGCTCCAACACTTC	CASSPYTSGGLQHF
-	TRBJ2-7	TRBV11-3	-	TGTGCCAGCAGCCCCCTACAGGGCCACCACGAGCAGTACTTC	CASSPLQGHHEQYF
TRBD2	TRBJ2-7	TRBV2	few	TGTGCCAGCGCTCGGGGGGTCTACGAGCAGTACTTC	CASARGVYEQYF
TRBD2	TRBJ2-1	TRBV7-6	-	TGTGCCAGCAGCTTAGTACAGCGGGGGGGCAGTCCCGATGAGCAGTTCTTC	CASSLVQRGGSPDEQFF
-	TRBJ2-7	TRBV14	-	TGTGCCAGCAGCCAAGGGGGCTCCACTAAGCAGTACTTC	CASSQGGSTKQYF
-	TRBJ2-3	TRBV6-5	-	TGTGCCAGCAGTTACTCGACAGGCCTAAGCACAGATACGCAGTATTTT	CASSYSTGLSTDTQYF
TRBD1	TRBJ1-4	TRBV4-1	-	TGCGCCAGCAGCCAACCGGGACAGGGGGTATATTTGGGTAATGAAAAACTGTTTTTT	CASSQPGQGVYLGNEKLFF
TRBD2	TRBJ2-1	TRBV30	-	TGTGCCTGGGAGGGGACTACCAGAATCGATGAGCAGTTCTTC	CAWEGTTRIDEQFF
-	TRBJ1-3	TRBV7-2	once	TGTGCCAGCCGCCTGCTGGGGGCGTCCGGAAACACCATATATTTT	CASRLLGASGNTIYF
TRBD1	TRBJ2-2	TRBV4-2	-	TGTGCCAGCAGCCCCCGAACGTCCAGGACAGGGGTTTTCACCGGGGAGCTGTTTTTT	CASSPRTSRTGVFTGELFF
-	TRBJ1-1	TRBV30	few	TGTGCCTGGAGAAGGACTGCGAACACTGAAGCTTTCTTT	CAWRRTANTEAFF
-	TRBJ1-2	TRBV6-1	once	TGTGCCAGCAGTGAACGGAACTATGGCTACACCTTC	CASSERNYGYTF
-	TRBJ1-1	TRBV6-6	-	TGTGCCATTACGACAGGACCATTATACACTGAAGCTTTCTTT	CAITTGPLYTEAFF
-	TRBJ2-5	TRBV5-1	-	TGCGCCAGCAGCCCCGGGTCGGCAGAGACCCAGTACTTC	CASSPGSAETQYF
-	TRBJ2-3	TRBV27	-	TGTGCCAGCAGCTCATTCGGGTCCAGAATTGGCACAGATACGCAGTATTTT	CASSSFGSRIGTDTQYF
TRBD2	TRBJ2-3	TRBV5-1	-	TGCGCCAGCAGCCCTGGGACTAGCGGGGGAAGGACAGATACGCAGTATTTT	CASSPGTSGGRTDTQYF
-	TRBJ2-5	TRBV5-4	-	TGTGCCAGCAGTCAGCCGGGAAAAGAGACCCAGTACTTC	CASSQPGKETQYF
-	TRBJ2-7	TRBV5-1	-	TGCGCCAGCAGCTTGGGTGAGGAGGTTAGGTACGAGCAGTACTTC	CASSLGEEVRYEQYF
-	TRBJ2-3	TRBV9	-	TGTGCCAGCAGCGTAGGAGAGTCCGGTACGCAGTATTTT	CASSVGESGTQYF
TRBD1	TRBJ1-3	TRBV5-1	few	TGCGCCAGCAGCCCAACGACAGGGATACATGGAAACACCATATATTTT	CASSPTTGIHGNTIYF
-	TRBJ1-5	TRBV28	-	TGTGCCAGCAGTTTTGCAGGGTCGACTCAGCCCCAGCATTTT	CASSFAGSTQPQHF
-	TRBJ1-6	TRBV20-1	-	TGCAGTGCTAGTCAATTCGCGGGGGCTTCACCCCTCCACTTT	CSASQFAGASPLHF
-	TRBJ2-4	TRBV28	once	TGTGCCACCTATTCAAGGATAGAGGCTCTATCCAAAAACATTCAGTACTTC	CATYSRIEALSKNIQYF
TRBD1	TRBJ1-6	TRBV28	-	TGTGCCAGCAGTCGCACCGGGACAGGGGGAGGAATTTACCACTTT	CASSRTGTGGGIYHF
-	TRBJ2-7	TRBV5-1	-	TGCGCCAGCAGTTTAGACAACTCCTACGAGCAGTACTTC	CASSLDNSYEQYF
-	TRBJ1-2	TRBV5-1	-	TGCGCCAGCAGCTTGGCCTCGGGCCGGGGGGGCTGGAACTATGGCTACACCTTC	CASSLASGRGGWNYGYTF
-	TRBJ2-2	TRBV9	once	TGTGCCAGCAGCCGGGGGTCCGGGGAGCTGTTTTTT	CASSRGSGELFF
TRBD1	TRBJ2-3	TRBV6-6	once	TGTGCCAGCAGTCCTCGCCCCGGGGGACAGGTACACACAGATACGCAGTATTTT	CASSPRPGGQVHTDTQYF
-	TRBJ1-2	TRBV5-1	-	TGCGCCAGCAGCTCCGTCACAGGGAGCTATGGCTACACCTTC	CASSSVTGSYGYTF